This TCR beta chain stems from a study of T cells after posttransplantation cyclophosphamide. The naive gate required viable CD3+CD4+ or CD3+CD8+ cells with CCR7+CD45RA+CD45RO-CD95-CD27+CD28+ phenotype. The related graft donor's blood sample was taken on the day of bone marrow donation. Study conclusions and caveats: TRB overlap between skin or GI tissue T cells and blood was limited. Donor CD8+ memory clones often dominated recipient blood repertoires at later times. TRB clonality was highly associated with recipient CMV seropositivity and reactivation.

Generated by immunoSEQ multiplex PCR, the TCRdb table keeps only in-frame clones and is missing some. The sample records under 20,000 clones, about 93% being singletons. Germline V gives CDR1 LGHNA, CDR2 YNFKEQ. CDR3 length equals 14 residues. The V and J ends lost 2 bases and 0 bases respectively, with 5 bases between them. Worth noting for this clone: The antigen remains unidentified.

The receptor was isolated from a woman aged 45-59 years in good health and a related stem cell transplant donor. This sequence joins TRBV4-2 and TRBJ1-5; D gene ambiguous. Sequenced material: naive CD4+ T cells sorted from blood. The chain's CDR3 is CASSQRDSNQPQHF. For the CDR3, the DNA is TGTGCCAGCAGCCAAAGAGATAGCAATCAGCCCCAGCATTTT.